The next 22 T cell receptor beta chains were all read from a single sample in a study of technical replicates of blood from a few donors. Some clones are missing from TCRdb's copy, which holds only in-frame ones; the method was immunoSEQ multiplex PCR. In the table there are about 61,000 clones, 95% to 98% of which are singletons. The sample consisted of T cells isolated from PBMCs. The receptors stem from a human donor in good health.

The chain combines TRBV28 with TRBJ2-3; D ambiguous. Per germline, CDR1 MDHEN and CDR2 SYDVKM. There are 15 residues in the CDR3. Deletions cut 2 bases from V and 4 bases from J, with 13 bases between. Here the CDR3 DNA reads TGTGCCAGCAGTTTAATGCAGGTCCCCGCAGATACGCAGTATTTT. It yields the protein CASSLMQVPADTQYF.

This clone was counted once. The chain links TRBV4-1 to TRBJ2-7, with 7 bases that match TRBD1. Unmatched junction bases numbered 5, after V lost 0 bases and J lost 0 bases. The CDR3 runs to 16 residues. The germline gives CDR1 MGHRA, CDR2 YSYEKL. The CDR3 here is CASSQERQGNSYEQYF. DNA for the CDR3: TGCGCCAGCAGCCAAGAAAGACAGGGCAACTCCTACGAGCAGTACTTC.

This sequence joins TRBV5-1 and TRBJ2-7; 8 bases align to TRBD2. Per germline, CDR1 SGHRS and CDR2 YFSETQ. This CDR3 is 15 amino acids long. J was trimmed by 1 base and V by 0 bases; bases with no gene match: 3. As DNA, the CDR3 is TGCGCCAGCAGCTTGGCTAGCGGGTTATCCTACGAGCAGTACTTC. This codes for CASSLASGLSYEQYF.

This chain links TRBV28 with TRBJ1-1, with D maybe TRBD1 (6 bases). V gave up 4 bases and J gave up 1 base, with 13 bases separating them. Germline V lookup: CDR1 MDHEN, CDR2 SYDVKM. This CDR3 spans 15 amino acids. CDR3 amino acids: CASSYPGQPNTEAFF. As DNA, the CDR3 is TGTGCCAGCAGTTACCCCGGACAGCCGAACACTGAAGCTTTCTTT.

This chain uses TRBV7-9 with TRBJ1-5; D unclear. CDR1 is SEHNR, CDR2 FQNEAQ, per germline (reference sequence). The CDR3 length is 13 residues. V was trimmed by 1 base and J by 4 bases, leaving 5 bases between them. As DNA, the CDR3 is TGTGCCAGCAGCTTAGACGGTAATCAGCCCCAGCATTTT. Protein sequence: CASSLDGNQPQHF. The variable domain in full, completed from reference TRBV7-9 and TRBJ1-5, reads DTGVSQNPRHKITKRGQNVTFRCDPISEHNRLYWYRQTLGQGPEFLTYFQNEAQLEKSRLLSDRFSAERPKGSFSTLEIQRTEQGDSAMYLCASSLDGNQPQHFGDGTRLSIL.

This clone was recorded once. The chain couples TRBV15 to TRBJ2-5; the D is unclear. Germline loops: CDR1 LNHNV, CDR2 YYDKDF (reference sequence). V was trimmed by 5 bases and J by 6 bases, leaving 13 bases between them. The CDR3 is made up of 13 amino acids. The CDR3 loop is CATSRNDIKTQYF. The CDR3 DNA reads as TGTGCCACCAGCCGCAATGACATAAAGACCCAGTACTTC.

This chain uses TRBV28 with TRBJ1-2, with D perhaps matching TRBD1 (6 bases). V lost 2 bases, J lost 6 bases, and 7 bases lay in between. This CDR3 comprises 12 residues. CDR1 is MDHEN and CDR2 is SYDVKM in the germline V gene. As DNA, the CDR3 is TGTGCCAGCAGTTTAACAGGGAATGGCTACACCTTC. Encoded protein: CASSLTGNGYTF.

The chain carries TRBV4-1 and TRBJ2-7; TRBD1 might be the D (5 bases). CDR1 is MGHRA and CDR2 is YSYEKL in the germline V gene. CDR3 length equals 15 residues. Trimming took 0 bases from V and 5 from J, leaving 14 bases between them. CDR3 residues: CASSQEHQGFHEQYF. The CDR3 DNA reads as TGCGCCAGCAGCCAAGAGCATCAGGGCTTCCACGAGCAGTACTTC.

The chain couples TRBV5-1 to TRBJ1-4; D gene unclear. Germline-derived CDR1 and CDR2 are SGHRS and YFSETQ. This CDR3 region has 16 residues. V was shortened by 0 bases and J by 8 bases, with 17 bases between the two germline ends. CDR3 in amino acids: CASSLEAAGIGEKLFF. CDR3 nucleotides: TGCGCCAGCAGCTTGGAAGCTGCGGGGATCGGCGAAAAACTGTTTTTT. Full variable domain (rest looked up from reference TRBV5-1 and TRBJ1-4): KAGVTQTPRYLIKTRGQQVTLSCSPISGHRSVSWYQQTPGQGLQFLFEYFSETQRNKGNFPGRFSGRQFSNSRSEMNVSTLELGDSALYLCASSLEAAGIGEKLFFGSGTQLSVL.

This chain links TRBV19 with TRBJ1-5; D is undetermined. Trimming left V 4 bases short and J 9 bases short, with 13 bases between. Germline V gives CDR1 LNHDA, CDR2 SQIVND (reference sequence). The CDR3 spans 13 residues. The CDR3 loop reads CASSTLPPGPQHF. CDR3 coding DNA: TGTGCCAGTAGTACACTCCCCCCAGGGCCCCAGCATTTT.

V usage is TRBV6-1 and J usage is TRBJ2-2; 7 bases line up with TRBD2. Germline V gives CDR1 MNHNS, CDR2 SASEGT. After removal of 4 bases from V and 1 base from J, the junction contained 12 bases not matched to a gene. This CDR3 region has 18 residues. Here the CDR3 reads CASSGGGYAYQNTGELFF. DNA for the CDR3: TGTGCCAGCAGTGGGGGGGGTTATGCTTACCAGAACACCGGGGAGCTGTTTTTT.

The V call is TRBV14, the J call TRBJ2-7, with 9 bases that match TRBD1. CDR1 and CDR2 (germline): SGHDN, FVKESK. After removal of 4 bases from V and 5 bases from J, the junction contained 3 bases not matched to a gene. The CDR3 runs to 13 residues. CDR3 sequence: CASSPDRGNEQYF. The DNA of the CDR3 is TGTGCCAGCAGCCCCGACAGGGGGAACGAGCAGTACTTC.

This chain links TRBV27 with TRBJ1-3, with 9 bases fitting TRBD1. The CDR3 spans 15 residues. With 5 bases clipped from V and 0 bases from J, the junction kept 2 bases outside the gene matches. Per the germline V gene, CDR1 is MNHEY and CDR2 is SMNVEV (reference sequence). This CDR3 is CASSLQGASGNTIYF. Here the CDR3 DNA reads TGTGCCAGCAGTCTACAGGGGGCCTCTGGAAACACCATATATTTT.

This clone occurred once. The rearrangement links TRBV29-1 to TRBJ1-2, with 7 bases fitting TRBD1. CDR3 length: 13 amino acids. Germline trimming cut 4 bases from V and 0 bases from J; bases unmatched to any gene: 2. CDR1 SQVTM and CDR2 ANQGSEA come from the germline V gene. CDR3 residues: CSVGDSPNYGYTF. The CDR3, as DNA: TGCAGCGTTGGGGACAGCCCTAACTATGGCTACACCTTC. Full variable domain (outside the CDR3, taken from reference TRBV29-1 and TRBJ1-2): SAVISQKPSRDICQRGTSLTIQCQVDSQVTMMFWYRQQPGQSLTLIATANQGSEATYESGFVIDKFPISRPNLTFSTLTVSNMSPEDSSIYLCSVGDSPNYGYTFGSGTRLTVV.

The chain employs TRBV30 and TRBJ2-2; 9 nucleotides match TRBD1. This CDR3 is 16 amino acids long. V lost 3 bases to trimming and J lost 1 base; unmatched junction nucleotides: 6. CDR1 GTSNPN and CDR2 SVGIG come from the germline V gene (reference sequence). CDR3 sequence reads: CAWRIHRGLNTGELFF. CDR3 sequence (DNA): TGTGCCTGGAGAATTCACAGGGGGCTGAACACCGGGGAGCTGTTTTTT.

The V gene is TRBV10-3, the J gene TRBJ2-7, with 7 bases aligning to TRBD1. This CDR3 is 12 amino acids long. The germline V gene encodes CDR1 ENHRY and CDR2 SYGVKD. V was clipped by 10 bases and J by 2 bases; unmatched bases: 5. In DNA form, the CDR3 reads TGTGCCACTCAAGACAGGGCCTACGAGCAGTACTTC. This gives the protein CATQDRAYEQYF.

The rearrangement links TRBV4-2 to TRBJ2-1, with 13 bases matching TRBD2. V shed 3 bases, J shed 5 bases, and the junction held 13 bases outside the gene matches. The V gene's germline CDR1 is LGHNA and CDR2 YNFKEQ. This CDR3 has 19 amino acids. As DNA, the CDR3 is TGTGCCAGCAGCCATAGCCGCGGACTAGCGGGAGTGGGGGACAATGAGCAGTTCTTC. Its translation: CASSHSRGLAGVGDNEQFF.

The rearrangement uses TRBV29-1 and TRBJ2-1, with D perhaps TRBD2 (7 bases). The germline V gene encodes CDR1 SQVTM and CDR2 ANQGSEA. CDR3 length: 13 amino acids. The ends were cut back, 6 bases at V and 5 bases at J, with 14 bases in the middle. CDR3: CSVYSGGDNEQFF. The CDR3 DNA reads TGCAGCGTCTACTCGGGGGGCGACAATGAGCAGTTCTTC.

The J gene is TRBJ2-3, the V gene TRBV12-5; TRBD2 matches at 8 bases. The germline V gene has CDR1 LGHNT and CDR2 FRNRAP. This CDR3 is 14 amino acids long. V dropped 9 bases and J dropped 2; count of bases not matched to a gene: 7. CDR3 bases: TGTGCTAGCGGTACGGGGGGGGACACAGATACGCAGTATTTT. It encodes CASGTGGDTDTQYF.

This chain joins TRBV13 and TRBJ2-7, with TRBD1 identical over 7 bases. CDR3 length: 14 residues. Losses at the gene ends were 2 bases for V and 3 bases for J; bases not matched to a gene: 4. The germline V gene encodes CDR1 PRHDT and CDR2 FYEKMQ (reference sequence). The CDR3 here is CASSLWDSIYEQYF. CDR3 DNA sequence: TGTGCCAGCAGCTTATGGGACAGCATCTACGAGCAGTACTTC. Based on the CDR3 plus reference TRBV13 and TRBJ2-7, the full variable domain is AAGVIQSPRHLIKEKRETATLKCYPIPRHDTVYWYQQGPGQDPQFLISFYEKMQSDKGSIPDRFSAQQFSDYHSELNMSSLELGDSALYFCASSLWDSIYEQYFGPGTRLTVT.

Written as DNA, the CDR3 is TGCGCCAGCAGCCCCGACAACTACGAGCAGTACTTC. Translation: CASSPDNYEQYF. The V call is TRBV5-1, the J call TRBJ2-7; no clear D gene. V lost 4 bases and J 3 bases, leaving 8 bases between the germline ends. This CDR3 has 12 amino acids. Germline CDR1 SGHRS, CDR2 YFSETQ. Filled out from reference TRBV5-1 and TRBJ2-7, the complete variable domain reads KAGVTQTPRYLIKTRGQQVTLSCSPISGHRSVSWYQQTPGQGLQFLFEYFSETQRNKGNFPGRFSGRQFSNSRSEMNVSTLELGDSALYLCASSPDNYEQYFGPGTRLTVT.

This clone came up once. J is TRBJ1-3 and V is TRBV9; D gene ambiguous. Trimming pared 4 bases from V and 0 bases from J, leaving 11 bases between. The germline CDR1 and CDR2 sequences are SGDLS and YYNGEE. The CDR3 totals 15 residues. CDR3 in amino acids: CASSPGRISGNTIYF. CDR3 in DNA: TGTGCCAGCAGCCCCGGGAGGATCTCTGGAAACACCATATATTTT.